Sequencing of this T cell receptor (beta chain) was carried out in a study of early T cells in non-severe SARS-CoV-2 infection. In the study overall: From unsorted whole blood, bulk RNA was sequenced, and the chains remained unpaired.

This clonotype was detected many times. The CDR3 runs to 14 residues. Trimming left V 6 bases short and J 3 bases short, with 12 bases between. The library protocol tagged individual cDNA molecules with unique molecular identifiers. In TCRdb, the 5' RACE reads were re-called with MiXCR into one record per CDR3 protein. The sample consists of 45,000 to 50,000 distinct CDR3 sequences, around 6.9% of them appearing once. The sequencing used whole blood, collected at baseline. The chain links TRBV12-3 or TRBV12-4 to TRBJ2-1, with no clear D. This receptor was taken from an adult who was a healthcare worker with PCR-confirmed SARS-CoV-2 infection or an uninfected control (not recorded which). CDR3 in amino acids: CASSPFWGYNEQFF. The DNA for the CDR3 is TGTGCCAGCAGCCCCTTTTGGGGCTACAATGAGCAGTTCTTC.